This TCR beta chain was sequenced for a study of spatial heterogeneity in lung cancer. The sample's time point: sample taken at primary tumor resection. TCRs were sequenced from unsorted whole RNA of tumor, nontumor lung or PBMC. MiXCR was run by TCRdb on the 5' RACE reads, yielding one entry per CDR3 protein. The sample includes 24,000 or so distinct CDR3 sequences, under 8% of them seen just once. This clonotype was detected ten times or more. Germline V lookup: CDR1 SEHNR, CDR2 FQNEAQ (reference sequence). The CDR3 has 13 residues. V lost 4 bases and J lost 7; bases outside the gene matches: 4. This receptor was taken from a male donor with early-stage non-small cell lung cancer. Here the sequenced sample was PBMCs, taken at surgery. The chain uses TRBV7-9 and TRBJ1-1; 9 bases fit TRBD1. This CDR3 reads CASSSQGAGEAFF. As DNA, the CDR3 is TGTGCCAGCAGCTCACAGGGGGCGGGTGAAGCTTTCTTT. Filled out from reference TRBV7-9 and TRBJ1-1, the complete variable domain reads DTGVSQNPRHKITKRGQNVTFRCDPISEHNRLYWYRQTLGQGPEFLTYFQNEAQLEKSRLLSDRFSAERPKGSFSTLEIQRTEQGDSAMYLCASSSQGAGEAFFGQGTRLTVV.